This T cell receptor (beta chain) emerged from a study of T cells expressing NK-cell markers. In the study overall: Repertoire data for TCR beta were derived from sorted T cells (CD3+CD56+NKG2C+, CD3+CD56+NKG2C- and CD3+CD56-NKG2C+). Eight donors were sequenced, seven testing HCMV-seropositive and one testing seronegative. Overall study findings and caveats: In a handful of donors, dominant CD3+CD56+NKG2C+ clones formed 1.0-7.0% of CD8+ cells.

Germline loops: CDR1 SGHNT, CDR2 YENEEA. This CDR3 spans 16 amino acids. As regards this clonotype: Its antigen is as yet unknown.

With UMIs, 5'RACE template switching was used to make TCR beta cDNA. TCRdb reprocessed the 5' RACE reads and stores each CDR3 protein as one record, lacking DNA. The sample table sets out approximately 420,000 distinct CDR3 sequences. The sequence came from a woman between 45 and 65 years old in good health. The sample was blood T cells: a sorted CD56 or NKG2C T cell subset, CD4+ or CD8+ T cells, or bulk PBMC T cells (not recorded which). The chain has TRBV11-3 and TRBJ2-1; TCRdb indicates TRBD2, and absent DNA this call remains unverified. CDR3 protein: CASSLGRLSELHEQFF.